This T cell receptor (beta chain) came from a study of vaccination and CD4 T cells after COVID-19. Study context: Overlapping spike peptides of SARS-CoV-2, HCoV-NL63, HCoV-OC43 and HCoV-229E stimulated the cells. Controls had a CEFX pool, an HIV-1 Nef pool, or no peptide added. General study findings and limits: The study found median SARS-CoV-2-reactive clonotypes rising from about 22 to 38, not significantly. Nearly all convalescent vaccine-specific clones, 304 of 307, recognized only SARS-CoV-2 spike.

Scientists ran DNA taken from cultured CD4+ T cells through the Oncomine TCR Beta short-read assay for sequencing. TCRdb itself ran the PCR reads through MiXCR, one entry per CDR3 protein. The sample carries around 16,000 distinct CDR3 sequences, roughly 54% recorded once. The treatment denotes: approximately nine-day PBMC culture with coronavirus spike peptide pools or control peptides (ViraFEST assay). As to this clonotype: The antigen is not known.

V dropped 8 bases and J dropped 7; count of bases not matched to a gene: 15. Germline V gene lookup returns CDR1 MNHNS and CDR2 SASEGT. The CDR3 has 16 residues. V usage is TRBV6-1 and J usage is TRBJ1-5, with 9 bases that match TRBD1. This TCR was recovered from a human donor who had recovered from COVID-19. The starting material was CD4+ T cells from blood, cultured in vitro, obtained before SARS-CoV-2 vaccination. CDR3 amino acids: CASSTLGTGNDQPQHF. CDR3 nucleotide sequence: TGTGCCAGCTCTACGCTAGGGACAGGGAACGACCAGCCCCAGCATTTT.